Each of the 19 T cell receptor beta chains below was sequenced from the same sample in a study of blood T cell repertoires in COVID-19. TCRdb keeps only in-frame clones here, not all; method: immunoSEQ multiplex PCR. The sample contains 150,000 to 200,000 clones, roughly 86% of which appear only once. Sequencing was carried out using peripheral blood. The receptors come from a woman of 80 years or more in a cohort sampled during active or convalescent COVID-19.

Concerning this clone: One end of the junction varies from germline; a read error may be responsible. The chain couples TRBV4-3 to TRBJ1-4; 8 bases are a match to TRBD1. This CDR3 comprises 15 residues. Per the germline V gene, CDR1 is LGHNA and CDR2 is YSLEER. The CDR3 nucleotides read TGCGCCAGCAACCAACTCGGGACAGGAAATGAAAAACTGTTTTTT. This gives the protein CASNQLGTGNEKLFF.

This clone was seen only once. V gene TRBV7-2 combines with J gene TRBJ2-1; 7 nucleotides line up with TRBD1. J lost 9 bases, V lost 5 bases, and 7 bases had no gene match. CDR3 size: 13 residues. The germline V gene has CDR1 SGHTA and CDR2 FQGNSA. CDR3 nucleotides: TGTGCCAGCAGCAAGGGACAGTTGGGTGAGCAGTTCTTC. Protein: CASSKGQLGEQFF.

This rearrangement joins TRBV4-1 to TRBJ1-2; perhaps TRBD1 as D (6 bases). Germline V gene lookup returns CDR1 MGHRA and CDR2 YSYEKL. This CDR3 spans 18 amino acids. Trimming shortened V by 1 base and J by 0 bases, and 18 bases separated the two germline ends. CDR3 region: CASSQAIWDIRANYGYTF. The CDR3 DNA sequence: TGCGCCAGCAGCCAAGCTATTTGGGACATCCGAGCTAACTATGGCTACACCTTC.

The chain combines TRBV25-1 with TRBJ1-2; 9 nucleotides line up with TRBD1. CDR1 MGHDK and CDR2 SYGVNS come from the germline V gene. This CDR3 spans 14 amino acids. J gave up 8 bases and V 6 bases, and 10 bases lay outside the gene matches. Written as DNA, the CDR3 is TGTGCCAGCAGGGAAGGGACAGGGCCCTCCGGCTACACCTTC. Translation gives CASREGTGPSGYTF.

V is TRBV14 and J is TRBJ2-4; 7 bases match TRBD1. Germline loops: CDR1 SGHDN, CDR2 FVKESK. The CDR3 length is 17 residues. V lost 6 bases, J lost 0 bases, and 11 bases stayed unmatched. The CDR3 DNA is TGTGCCAGCAGTTACACTCAGGGGGACCTAGCCAAAAACATTCAGTACTTC. This sequence encodes CASSYTQGDLAKNIQYF. The full variable domain, rest sourced from reference TRBV14 and TRBJ2-4, is EAGVTQFPSHSVIEKGQTVTLRCDPISGHDNLYWYRRVMGKEIKFLLHFVKESKQDESGMPNNRFLAERTGGTYSTLKVQPAELEDSGVYFCASSYTQGDLAKNIQYFGAGTRLSVL.

The V gene is TRBV18, the J gene TRBJ2-7; 7 bases match TRBD1. The ends lost 2 bases at V and 3 bases at J; junction bases unmatched: 7. This CDR3 comprises 15 residues. Per germline, CDR1 KGHSH and CDR2 LQKENI. This chain's CDR3 is CASSPSTGEYYEQYV. CDR3 DNA: TGTGCCAGCTCACCATCCACAGGGGAGTACTACGAGCAGTACGTC.

The rearrangement links TRBV18 to TRBJ1-3, with D possibly TRBD1 on 5 matching bases. The length of the CDR3 is 15 residues. CDR1 is KGHSH and CDR2 is LQKENI in the germline V gene. V was clipped by 5 bases and J by 0 bases, with 11 bases between them. The DNA of the CDR3 is TGTGCCAGCTCAAAAGCAGGGTACTCTGGAAACACCATATATTTT. Translating gives CASSKAGYSGNTIYF. Together with reference TRBV18 and TRBJ1-3, the CDR3 gives the full variable domain: NAGVMQNPRHLVRRRGQEARLRCSPMKGHSHVYWYRQLPEEGLKFMVYLQKENIIDESGMPKERFSAEFPKEGPSILRIQQVVRGDSAAYFCASSKAGYSGNTIYFGEGSWLTVV.

In DNA form, the CDR3 reads TGTGCCAGCAGTCCAAAAGGGGTCAGGGGCAATGAGCAGTTCTTC. This encodes CASSPKGVRGNEQFF. This chain links TRBV2 with TRBJ2-1, with D possibly matching TRBD1 (6 bases). Germline V gene data show CDR1 as SNHLY and CDR2 as FYNNEI. This CDR3 is built from 15 residues. The V end lost 5 bases, the J end lost 6 bases, and 17 bases lay between the germline ends.

V and J are TRBV3-1 (or the pseudogene TRBV3-2) and TRBJ2-3; 9 nucleotides line up with TRBD2. The CDR3 has 19 residues. The junction had 10 bases not matched to a gene; V was cut back by 0 bases and J by 0 bases. Per the germline V gene, CDR1 is LGHDT and CDR2 is YNNKEL (reference sequence). The CDR3 here is CASSQDVAASGESTDTQYF. CDR3 nucleotide sequence: TGTGCCAGCAGCCAAGATGTTGCGGCTAGCGGGGAGAGCACAGATACGCAGTATTTT.

The gene calls are TRBV9 and TRBJ2-3, with 8 bases that match TRBD1. CDR3 length: 14 amino acids. Germline V gives CDR1 SGDLS, CDR2 YYNGEE. The V and J ends lost 6 bases and 1 base, in that order; junction bases with no gene match: 4. CDR3 amino acids: CASKGGQGTDTQYF. In DNA form, the CDR3 reads TGTGCCAGCAAGGGGGGACAGGGCACAGATACGCAGTATTTT.

The chain carries TRBV9 and TRBJ1-2; possible D gene TRBD1, 5 bases. Trimming removed 5 bases from V and 4 bases from J, with 12 bases in between. CDR3 length: 13 amino acids. Germline CDR1 SGDLS, CDR2 YYNGEE. The CDR3 DNA reads TGTGCCAGCAGTACGGGGGGTCTCTATGGCTACACCTTC. Amino acids: CASSTGGLYGYTF.

The chain is built from TRBV2 and TRBJ2-2; tentatively, D is TRBD1 (5 bases). Deletions cut 4 bases from V and 4 bases from J, with 10 bases between. The CDR3 covers 14 residues. Germline CDR1 is SNHLY and CDR2 is FYNNEI. This CDR3 reads CASSAGALTGELFF. In nucleotides, the CDR3 is TGTGCCAGCAGTGCTGGGGCCCTCACCGGGGAGCTGTTTTTT.

Here the CDR3 DNA reads TGTGCCAGCAGGAGAGGACAGGGGGCGGACTATGGCTACACCTTC. Residues: CASRRGQGADYGYTF. The rearrangement uses TRBV27 and TRBJ1-2; TRBD1 matches at 11 bases. J was trimmed by 3 bases and V by 6 bases; bases with no gene match: 6. CDR1 MNHEY and CDR2 SMNVEV come from the germline V gene (reference sequence). CDR3 size: 15 residues.

V gene TRBV11-2 combines with J gene TRBJ2-7; possibly TRBD1 for D (6 bases). Trimming cost V 3 bases and J 5 bases, with 11 bases left between them. Germline V CDR1 and CDR2: SGHAT, FQNNGV. This CDR3 comprises 13 residues. CDR3 residues: CASSFTGSDEQYV. The CDR3 DNA follows: TGTGCCAGCAGCTTCACAGGGTCGGACGAGCAGTACGTC.

The rearrangement joins TRBV18 to TRBJ1-4; 7 nucleotides align to TRBD1. CDR1 and CDR2 from the germline V gene are KGHSH and LQKENI. The V and J ends lost 4 bases and 8 bases, in that order; junction bases with no gene match: 7. The CDR3 is 14 residues long. The CDR3 region is CASSLDRVKEKLFF. In DNA, the CDR3 is TGTGCCAGCTCACTCGACAGGGTGAAGGAAAAACTGTTTTTT.

This sequence joins TRBV30 and TRBJ1-2; 9 bases are shared with TRBD1. The germline CDR1 and CDR2 sequences are GTSNPN and SVGIG (reference sequence). J was trimmed by 8 bases and V by 7 bases; bases with no gene match: 17. The CDR3 length is 15 residues. Here the CDR3 reads CALWTGEDPRGGYTF. CDR3 sequence (DNA): TGTGCCTTATGGACAGGGGAAGACCCCAGAGGAGGCTACACCTTC. The full variable domain, with the rest looked up from reference TRBV30 and TRBJ1-2, is SQTIHQWPATLVQPVGSPLSLECTVEGTSNPNLYWYRQAAGRGLQLLFYSVGIGQISSEVPQNLSASRPQDRQFILSSKKLLLSDSGFYLCALWTGEDPRGGYTFGSGTRLTVV.

CDR3 loop: CASSYARGGPNEQFF. Here the CDR3 DNA reads TGTGCCAGCAGTTACGCGCGGGGGGGGCCTAATGAGCAGTTCTTC. This sequence joins TRBV6-5 and TRBJ2-1, with 9 bases lining up with TRBD2. V gave up 2 bases and J gave up 7 bases; unmatched junction bases: 6. The CDR3 totals 15 residues. Germline-derived CDR1 and CDR2 are MNHEY and SVGAGI.

This sequence joins TRBV24-1 and TRBJ1-1, with a tentative D call TRBD1 (6 bases). The CDR3 consists of 15 residues. V lost 9 bases and J lost 0, with 16 bases in between. In germline, CDR1 is KGHDR, CDR2 SFDVKD. The DNA of the CDR3 is TGTGCCACCCGCGGTTCGGACAGACTGAACACTGAAGCTTTCTTT. The encoded protein is CATRGSDRLNTEAFF.

The chain carries TRBV29-1 and TRBJ1-2; D is ambiguous. The CDR3 extends over 12 amino acids. Trimming took 3 bases from V and 6 from J, leaving 11 bases between them. CDR1 and CDR2 (germline): SQVTM, ANQGSEA. CDR3 sequence: CSVEVAGHGYTF. The CDR3 DNA reads TGCAGCGTTGAGGTTGCAGGCCATGGCTACACCTTC.